This entry describes one T cell receptor beta chain. Its antigen is unidentified. This entry comes from a study of early T cells in non-severe SARS-CoV-2 infection. Study at large: Sequencing input comprised bulk RNA from unsorted whole blood; chain pairing was not available.

General observations from the study: VDJdb matching skewed toward anti-spike CD8 responses, missing private and CD4 specificities.

Attached unique molecular identifiers marked individual cDNA molecules. TCRdb ran MiXCR on the 5' RACE reads and lists one entry per CDR3 protein. The sample contains 60,000 to 70,000 distinct CDR3 sequences, 9.1% of which appear only once. Specimen: whole blood. This receptor was obtained from an adult who was a healthcare worker with PCR-confirmed SARS-CoV-2 infection or an uninfected control (not recorded which).

CDR3 sequence reads: CSASIASGYNEQFF. The DNA for the CDR3 is TGCAGTGCTAGTATCGCTAGCGGGTACAATGAGCAGTTCTTC. V gene TRBV20-1 combines with J gene TRBJ2-1, with 8 nucleotides matching TRBD2. CDR1 is DFQATT and CDR2 is SNEGSKA in the germline V gene (reference sequence). The CDR3 runs to 14 residues. Trimming took 3 bases from V and 4 from J; bases not matched to a gene: 5.